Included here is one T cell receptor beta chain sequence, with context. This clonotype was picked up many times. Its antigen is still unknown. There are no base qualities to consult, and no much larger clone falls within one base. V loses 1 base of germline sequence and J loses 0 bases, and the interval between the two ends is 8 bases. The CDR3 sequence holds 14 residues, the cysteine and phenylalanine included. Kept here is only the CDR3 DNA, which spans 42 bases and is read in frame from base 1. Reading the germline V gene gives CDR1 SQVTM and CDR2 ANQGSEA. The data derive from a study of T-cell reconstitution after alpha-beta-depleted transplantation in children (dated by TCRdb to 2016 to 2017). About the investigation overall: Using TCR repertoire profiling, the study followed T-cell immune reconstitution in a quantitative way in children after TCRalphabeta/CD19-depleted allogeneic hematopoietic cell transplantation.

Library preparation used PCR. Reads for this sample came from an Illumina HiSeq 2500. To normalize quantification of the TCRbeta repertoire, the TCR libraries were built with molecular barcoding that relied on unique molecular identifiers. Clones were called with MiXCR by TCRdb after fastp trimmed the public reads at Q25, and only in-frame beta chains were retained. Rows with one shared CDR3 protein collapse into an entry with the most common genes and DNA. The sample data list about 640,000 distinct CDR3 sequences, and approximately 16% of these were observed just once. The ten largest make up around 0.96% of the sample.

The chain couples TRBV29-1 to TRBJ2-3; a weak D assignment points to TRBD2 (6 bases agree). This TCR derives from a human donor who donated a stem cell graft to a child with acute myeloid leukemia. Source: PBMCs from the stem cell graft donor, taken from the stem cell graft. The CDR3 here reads CSVEGGVSTDTQYF. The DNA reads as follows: TGCAGCGTTGAAGGCGGGGTTAGCACAGATACGCAGTATTTT.